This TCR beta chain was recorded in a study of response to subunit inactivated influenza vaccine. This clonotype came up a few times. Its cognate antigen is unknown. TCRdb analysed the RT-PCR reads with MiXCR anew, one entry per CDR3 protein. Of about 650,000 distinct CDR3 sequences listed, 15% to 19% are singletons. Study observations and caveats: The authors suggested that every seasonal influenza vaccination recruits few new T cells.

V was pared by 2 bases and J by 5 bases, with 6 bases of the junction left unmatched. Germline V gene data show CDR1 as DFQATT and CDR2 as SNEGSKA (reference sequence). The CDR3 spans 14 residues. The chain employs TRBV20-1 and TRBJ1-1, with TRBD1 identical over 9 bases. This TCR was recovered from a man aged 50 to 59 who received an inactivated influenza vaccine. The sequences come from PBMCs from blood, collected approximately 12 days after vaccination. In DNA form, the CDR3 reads TGCAGTGCTAGAAAGACAGGGGGTTTGACTGAAGCTTTCTTT. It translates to CSARKTGGLTEAFF.